The clone carrying this T cell receptor beta chain showed up many times. Its antigen is as yet unknown. The data stem from a study of CD8 T cells in ankylosing spondylitis. General study results and limits: A TCR beta motif of eight highly homologous variants appeared characteristic of ankylosing spondylitis blood.

TCRdb reprocessed the 5' RACE reads with MiXCR, giving one entry per CDR3 protein. The sample lists about 500,000 distinct CDR3 sequences; under 5.5% were seen once. V shed 0 bases and J shed 3 bases, with 5 bases lying between them. Per the germline V gene, CDR1 is DFQATT and CDR2 is SNEGSKA (reference sequence). CDR3 length: 12 amino acids. The chain is built from TRBV20-1 and TRBJ1-1; no definite D call. This receptor was obtained from a male donor with ankylosing spondylitis. The sequenced sample consisted of blood, either unsorted or a sorted T cell fraction (not recorded which). CDR3 sequence: CSARDADTEAFF. The CDR3 DNA reads as TGCAGTGCTAGAGATGCGGACACTGAAGCTTTCTTT.